This T cell receptor (beta chain) was identified in a study of T cell changes during pregnancy in multiple sclerosis. Sequencing used immunoSEQ multiplex PCR; TCRdb keeps in-frame clones, though not all of them. The sample holds about 57,000 clones; around 85% are singletons and the top ten take under 0.45%. Deletions cut 7 bases from V and 4 bases from J, with 16 bases between. The germline CDR1 and CDR2 sequences are SGHVS and FQNEAQ. The CDR3 totals 14 residues. The J gene is TRBJ1-2, the V gene TRBV7-8; possible D gene TRBD1, 6 bases. The clonotype originates from a female donor with multiple sclerosis, enrolled in a pregnancy study. The specimen was CD4+ T cells from peripheral blood mononuclear cells, collected in the third trimester of pregnancy. CDR3: CASTLRGGSYGYTF. The CDR3 nucleotides are TGTGCCAGCACCCTTAGGGGGGGGTCCTATGGCTACACCTTC.